This passage covers 16 T cell receptor beta chains from one sample sequenced in a study of blood T cell repertoires in COVID-19. Clones were sequenced by immunoSEQ multiplex PCR, and TCRdb holds only the in-frame ones, with some missing. The sample records over 140,000 clones, around 82% being singletons. Sequenced material: peripheral blood. Receptors were obtained from a woman in her sixties with acute or convalescent COVID-19.

This chain uses TRBV9 with TRBJ1-2; no clear D gene. V shed 0 bases and J shed 4 bases, with 10 bases lying between them. Germline V gene lookup returns CDR1 SGDLS and CDR2 YYNGEE. CDR3 length equals 14 residues. In nucleotides, the CDR3 is TGTGCCAGCAGCGTAGCGGAGGAATCCTATGGCTACACCTTC. Translation: CASSVAEESYGYTF.

Written as DNA, the CDR3 is TGCAGCGGGAAACAGGGGCACACTGAAGCTTTCTTT. Amino acid sequence: CSGKQGHTEAFF. The genes are TRBV29-1 and TRBJ1-1; 7 bases are a match to TRBD1. The CDR3 loop spans 12 amino acids. V lost 7 bases to trimming and J lost 3 bases; unmatched junction nucleotides: 5. Germline V gene lookup returns CDR1 SQVTM and CDR2 ANQGSEA. Drawing the rest from reference TRBV29-1 and TRBJ1-1, the complete variable domain is SAVISQKPSRDICQRGTSLTIQCQVDSQVTMMFWYRQQPGQSLTLIATANQGSEATYESGFVIDKFPISRPNLTFSTLTVSNMSPEDSSIYLCSGKQGHTEAFFGQGTRLTVV.

The rearrangement joins TRBV18 to TRBJ2-7; D perhaps matches TRBD1 (5 bases). CDR1 is KGHSH, CDR2 LQKENI, per germline. Trimming removed 3 bases from V and 0 bases from J, with 18 bases in between. There are 17 residues in the CDR3. CDR3 region: CASSPLGQGSSSYEQYF. CDR3 sequence (DNA): TGTGCCAGCTCACCCCTCGGGCAGGGCTCTAGCTCCTACGAGCAGTACTTC.

The V call is TRBV15, the J call TRBJ2-7; perhaps TRBD2 as D (6 bases). Germline values: CDR1 LNHNV, CDR2 YYDKDF (reference sequence). Trimming cost V 5 bases and J 0 bases, with 14 bases left between them. The CDR3 length is 15 residues. The chain's CDR3 is CATSYGGSFSYEQYF. In DNA form, the CDR3 reads TGTGCCACCAGCTACGGAGGGTCCTTCTCCTACGAGCAGTACTTC. Variable domain in full (rest from reference TRBV15 and TRBJ2-7): DAMVIQNPRYQVTQFGKPVTLSCSQTLNHNVMYWYQQKSSQAPKLLFHYYDKDFNNEADTPDNFQSRRPNTSFCFLDIRSPGLGDTAMYLCATSYGGSFSYEQYFGPGTRLTVT.

About this clone itself: The sample holds other DNA sequences that translate to the same CDR3. The chain has TRBV6-5 and TRBJ2-1; 11 nucleotides match TRBD2. V gave up 2 bases and J gave up 4 bases; unmatched junction bases: 1. The CDR3 loop spans 15 amino acids. The V gene's germline CDR1 is MNHEY and CDR2 SVGAGI. CDR3 amino acids: CASSYGTSGYNEQFF. The DNA of the CDR3 is TGTGCCAGCAGTTACGGGACTAGCGGTTACAATGAGCAGTTCTTC.

This chain links TRBV6-6 with TRBJ2-5; weak D call: TRBD1 (6 bases). This CDR3 contains 15 residues. CDR1 MNHNY and CDR2 SVGAGI come from the germline V gene (reference sequence). Trimming left V 2 bases short and J 3 bases short, with 13 bases between. CDR3 nucleotide sequence: TGTGCCAGCAGTTACCAGGGGCCTTCTGAAGAGACCCAGTACTTC. Protein sequence: CASSYQGPSEETQYF.

The rearrangement uses TRBV18 and TRBJ1-6; 8 bases line up with TRBD1. The germline V gene has CDR1 KGHSH and CDR2 LQKENI. V was pared by 4 bases and J by 8 bases, with 10 bases of the junction left unmatched. The CDR3 sequence is 16 residues long. CDR3 sequence reads: CASSRISGGLDSPLHF. As DNA, the CDR3 is TGTGCCAGCTCACGGATTTCAGGGGGCTTAGATTCACCCCTCCACTTT.

The CDR3 sequence: CASSSWTGDGYTF. DNA of the CDR3: TGTGCCAGCAGCTCCTGGACAGGGGATGGCTACACCTTC. This chain connects TRBV7-2 to TRBJ1-2; 9 bases are a match to TRBD1. V shed 4 bases, J shed 6 bases, and the junction held 3 bases outside the gene matches. The CDR3 contains 13 residues. Looked up from germline, CDR1 is SGHTA and CDR2 is FQGNSA.

The chain has TRBV7-8 and TRBJ1-1; the D is unclear. V lost 0 bases and J 2 bases, leaving 7 bases between the germline ends. CDR3 size: 14 residues. Per the germline V gene, CDR1 is SGHVS and CDR2 is FQNEAQ. The CDR3 sequence is CASSLARGNTEAFF. As DNA, the CDR3 is TGTGCCAGCAGCTTAGCGCGCGGAAACACTGAAGCTTTCTTT.

V usage is TRBV5-8 and J usage is TRBJ2-7; weak D call: TRBD2 (5 bases). V was shortened by 7 bases and J by 2 bases, with 16 bases between the two germline ends. Germline V CDR1 and CDR2: SGHTS, YDEGEE. The CDR3 spans 14 residues. CDR3 amino acids: CASGSPGRTYEQYF. The CDR3 DNA follows: TGTGCCAGCGGCTCCCCGGGAAGGACCTACGAGCAGTACTTC.

The genes are TRBV30 and TRBJ2-3; D call uncertain. This CDR3 has 13 residues. The ends were cut back, 3 bases at V and 3 bases at J, with 10 bases in the middle. Germline-derived CDR1 and CDR2 are GTSNPN and SVGIG (reference sequence). CDR3 protein: CAWSPSGTDTQYF. The CDR3 region has the DNA TGTGCCTGGAGCCCCTCCGGGACAGATACGCAGTATTTT.

This clone was observed once. The genes are TRBV4-1 and TRBJ2-3; 9 bases line up with TRBD2. Germline trimming cut 1 base from V and 6 bases from J; bases unmatched to any gene: 5. From germline, CDR1 is MGHRA and CDR2 YSYEKL. The CDR3 has 15 amino acids. The CDR3 sequence: CASSQVELAGDTQYF. Written as DNA, the CDR3 is TGCGCCAGCAGCCAAGTGGAGCTAGCGGGGGATACGCAGTATTTT.

The V call is TRBV6-5, the J call TRBJ1-6, with 8 bases fitting TRBD1. Trimming at V came to 6 bases and at J to 3 bases, leaving 4 bases not matched to a gene. The CDR3 spans 15 residues. The germline V gene has CDR1 MNHEY and CDR2 SVGAGI. In DNA, the CDR3 is TGTGCCAGCAGCCGGACAGGGTTCTATAATTCACCCCTCCACTTT. It specifies CASSRTGFYNSPLHF.

This CDR3 reads CASSEALGQNEKLFF. The CDR3 region has the DNA TGTGCCAGCAGTGAAGCGTTGGGCCAGAATGAAAAACTGTTTTTT. This chain uses TRBV6-1 with TRBJ1-4; no clear D gene. The CDR3 is 15 amino acids. Germline CDR1 and CDR2: MNHNS and SASEGT. V dropped 0 bases and J dropped 5 bases, with 10 bases sitting between them.

The chain has TRBV19 and TRBJ1-4, with D possibly matching TRBD1 (5 bases). The CDR3 runs 13 residues. V lost 4 bases and J 10 bases, leaving 13 bases between the germline ends. Germline CDR1 LNHDA, CDR2 SQIVND (reference sequence). CDR3 region: CASSKGLSGKLFF. Written as DNA, the CDR3 is TGTGCCAGTAGTAAGGGGTTGAGTGGAAAACTGTTTTTT.

The CDR3 sequence: CASSRLAGSYEQYF. The DNA of the CDR3 is TGTGCCAGCAGTCGACTAGCGGGGTCCTACGAGCAGTACTTC. The chain employs TRBV27 and TRBJ2-7, with 11 bases that match TRBD2. This CDR3 spans 14 amino acids. CDR1 MNHEY and CDR2 SMNVEV come from the germline V gene (reference sequence). J lost 1 base, V lost 5 bases, and 1 base had no gene match.